This record covers a single T cell receptor beta chain. Its matching antigen is unknown. One entry per CDR3 protein results from TCRdb running MiXCR on the 5' RACE reads. The sample shows some 320,000 distinct CDR3 sequences, approximately 13% of them seen only once. This sample stems from a study of identical twins. Study-wide results and limits: Within twin pairs, the out-of-frame alpha sequences they shared showed excess low generation probability. Monozygotic twins shared more out-of-frame TCR alpha than recombination models predicted.

These records were also assigned to another study, of yellow fever vaccine responses in identical twins.

This clonotype was sampled from a woman under 30 in good health. The sample comprised CD8+ T cells sorted from blood.

For the CDR3, the DNA is TGTGCCAGCTCACCAGCCCACGGGACAGGGCCATCGGGAGCTTTCTTT. The encoded protein is CASSPAHGTGPSGAFF. The chain recombines TRBV18 with TRBJ1-1; TRBD1 agrees at 9 bases. The germline V gene encodes CDR1 KGHSH and CDR2 LQKENI. Trimming at V came to 2 bases and at J to 10 bases, leaving 14 bases not matched to a gene. The CDR3 extends over 16 amino acids.